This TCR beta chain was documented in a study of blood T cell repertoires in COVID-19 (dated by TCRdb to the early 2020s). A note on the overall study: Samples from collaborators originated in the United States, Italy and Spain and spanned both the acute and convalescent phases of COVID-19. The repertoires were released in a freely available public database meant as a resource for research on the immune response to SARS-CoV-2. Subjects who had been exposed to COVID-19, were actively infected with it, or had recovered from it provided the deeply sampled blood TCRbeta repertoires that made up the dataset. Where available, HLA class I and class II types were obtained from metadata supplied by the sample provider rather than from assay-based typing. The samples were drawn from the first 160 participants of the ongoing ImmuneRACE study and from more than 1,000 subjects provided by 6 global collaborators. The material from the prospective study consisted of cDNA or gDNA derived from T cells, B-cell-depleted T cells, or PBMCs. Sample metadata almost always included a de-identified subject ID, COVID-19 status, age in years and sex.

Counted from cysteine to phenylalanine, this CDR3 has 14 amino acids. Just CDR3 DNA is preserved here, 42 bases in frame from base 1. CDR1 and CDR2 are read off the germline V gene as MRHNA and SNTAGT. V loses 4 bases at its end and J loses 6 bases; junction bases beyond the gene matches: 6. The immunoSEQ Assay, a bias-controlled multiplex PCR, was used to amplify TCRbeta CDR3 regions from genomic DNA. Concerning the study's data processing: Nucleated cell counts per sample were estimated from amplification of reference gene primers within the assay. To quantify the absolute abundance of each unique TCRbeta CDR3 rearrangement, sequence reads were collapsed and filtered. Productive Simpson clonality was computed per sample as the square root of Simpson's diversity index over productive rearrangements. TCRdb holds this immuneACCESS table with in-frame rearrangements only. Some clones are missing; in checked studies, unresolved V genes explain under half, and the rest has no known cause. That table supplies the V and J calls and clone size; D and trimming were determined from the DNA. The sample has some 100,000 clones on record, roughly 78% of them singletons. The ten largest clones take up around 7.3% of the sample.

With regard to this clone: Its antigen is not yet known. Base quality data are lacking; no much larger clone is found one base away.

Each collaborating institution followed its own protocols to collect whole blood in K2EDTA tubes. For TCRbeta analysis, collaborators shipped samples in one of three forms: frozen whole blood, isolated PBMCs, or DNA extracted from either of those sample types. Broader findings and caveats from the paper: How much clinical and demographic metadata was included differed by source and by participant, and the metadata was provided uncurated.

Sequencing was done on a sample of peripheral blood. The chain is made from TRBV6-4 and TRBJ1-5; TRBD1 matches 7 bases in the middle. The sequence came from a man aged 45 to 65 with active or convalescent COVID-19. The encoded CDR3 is CASSAEGAGQPQHF. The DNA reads TGTGCCAGCAGTGCTGAGGGGGCAGGTCAGCCCCAGCATTTT.